These 28 T cell receptor beta chains came from one sample sequenced in a study of T cell repertoires in cytomegalovirus infection. TCRdb re-analysed the reads in MiXCR, keeping a single row per CDR3 protein. The sample holds approximately 730,000 distinct CDR3 sequences; approximately 33% are singletons and the top ten take around a sixth. The antigens these receptors bind are not known. The sequencing used cultured PBMCs, collected from culture after CMV antigen stimulation. The origin of the receptors is a human donor in good health (CMV status not recorded). Some clones in this sample may be carry-over from other donors' samples.

This clonotype occurred a few times. The chain has TRBV10-2 and TRBJ2-1, with 10 nucleotides matching TRBD2. There are 16 residues in the CDR3. After removal of 0 bases from V and 7 bases from J, the junction contained 6 bases not matched to a gene. Germline V lookup: CDR1 WSHSY, CDR2 SAAADI. This CDR3 is CASSESMGLAYNEQFF. CDR3 DNA sequence: TGCGCCAGCAGTGAGTCGATGGGACTAGCGTATAATGAGCAGTTCTTC.

The gene calls are TRBV12-5 and TRBJ2-7, with D possibly matching TRBD2 (6 bases). The CDR3 extends over 13 amino acids. The V end lost 7 bases, the J end lost 5 bases, and 15 bases lay between the germline ends. Germline V gives CDR1 LGHNT, CDR2 FRNRAP. CDR3 nucleotides: TGTGCTAGTGCCGGGACGGGAGCCCACGAGCAGTACTTC. The encoded protein is CASAGTGAHEQYF.

In this sample, this clonotype turned up a few times. J is TRBJ2-1 and V is TRBV18; 9 bases fit TRBD2. This CDR3 is 15 amino acids long. Germline CDR1 KGHSH, CDR2 LQKENI. Losses at the gene ends were 6 bases for V and 1 base for J; bases not matched to a gene: 4. In DNA, the CDR3 is TGTGCCAGCTCCCCTAGCGGGGATTCCTACAATGAGCAGTTCTTC. Translated, it gives CASSPSGDSYNEQFF.

This clonotype was seen repeatedly, ten times or more. The chain employs TRBV7-9 and TRBJ1-1; no clear D. Trimming took off 1 base at V and 3 bases at J, with 9 bases between the two ends. This CDR3 contains 14 residues. CDR1 is SEHNR, CDR2 FQNEAQ, per germline (reference sequence). The CDR3 is CASSLVGSDTEAFF. CDR3 bases: TGTGCCAGCAGCTTAGTGGGGTCAGACACTGAAGCTTTCTTT.

This clonotype appeared many times. The rearrangement links TRBV7-8 to TRBJ1-3; D is ambiguous. Germline CDR1 SGHVS, CDR2 FQNEAQ. The CDR3 extends over 15 amino acids. The V end was cut by 4 bases, the J end by 0 bases, with 10 bases between. The CDR3 DNA sequence: TGTGCCAGCAGCTCGACACCGAACTCTGGAAACACCATATATTTT. This sequence encodes CASSSTPNSGNTIYF.

The rearrangement joins TRBV9 to TRBJ1-2, with no clear D. The germline V and J ends were trimmed by 0 bases and 4 bases, with 16 bases remaining between them. This CDR3 has 16 amino acids. The germline V gene encodes CDR1 SGDLS and CDR2 YYNGEE. As DNA, the CDR3 is TGTGCCAGCAGCGTAGCCCCCCGCGCGGGTGGCTATGGCTACACCTTC. This translates into CASSVAPRAGGYGYTF.

The rearrangement joins TRBV19 to TRBJ1-2; possibly TRBD1 for D (5 bases). Between the trimmed V and J ends, which lost 3 bases and 3 bases, there was a span of 5 bases. This CDR3 contains 12 residues. Germline V gene sequence: CDR1 LNHDA, CDR2 SQIVND (reference sequence). The CDR3 DNA sequence: TGTGCCAGTAGTATGGGGGACTATGGCTACACCTTC. It specifies CASSMGDYGYTF.

V and J are TRBV15 and TRBJ1-5, with D unresolved. The germline V gene has CDR1 LNHNV and CDR2 YYDKDF (reference sequence). This CDR3 has 13 amino acids. V gave up 4 bases and J gave up 7 bases, with 11 bases separating them. CDR3 loop: CATSIVRAQPQHF. CDR3 DNA sequence: TGTGCCACCAGCATAGTGAGGGCCCAGCCCCAGCATTTT. The full variable domain, completed using reference TRBV15 and TRBJ1-5, is DAMVIQNPRYQVTQFGKPVTLSCSQTLNHNVMYWYQQKSSQAPKLLFHYYDKDFNNEADTPDNFQSRRPNTSFCFLDIRSPGLGDTAMYLCATSIVRAQPQHFGDGTRLSIL.

The chain carries TRBV7-4 and TRBJ1-1, with D unclear. The CDR3 sequence is 15 residues long. The ends were cut back, 1 base at V and 3 bases at J, with 12 bases in the middle. Germline loops: CDR1 SGHVT, CDR2 SQSDAQ. This CDR3 reads CASSLVRGRDTEAFF. The DNA for the CDR3 is TGTGCCAGCAGCTTAGTTCGCGGGCGCGACACTGAAGCTTTCTTT.

The CDR3 DNA reads as TGTGCCAGCAGCTTAGTCGGGATTATGGGCAGGGGGCTTTTCAGTGAAGCTTTCTTT. Amino acid sequence: CASSLVGIMGRGLFSEAFF. This rearrangement joins TRBV11-2 to TRBJ1-1; 8 bases agree with TRBD1. Trimming removed 1 base from V and 7 bases from J; junction bases left unmatched: 20. The CDR3 spans 19 residues. The V gene's germline CDR1 is SGHAT and CDR2 FQNNGV.

The chain links TRBV12-3 or TRBV12-4 to TRBJ1-5, with a possible D match to TRBD1 (5 bases). CDR3 length: 18 amino acids. V lost 3 bases, J lost 4 bases, and 22 bases lay in between. Here the CDR3 DNA reads TGTGCCAGCAGTTTGACAGTCTCTCAGGCAGCCCCTAATCAGCCCCAGCATTTT. Translated: CASSLTVSQAAPNQPQHF.

This clonotype was picked up a small number of times. The rearrangement links TRBV7-9 to TRBJ2-7, with a weak D call TRBD1 (5 bases). This CDR3 spans 14 amino acids. Trimming removed 5 bases from V and 3 bases from J, with 14 bases in between. Germline CDR1 and CDR2: SEHNR and FQNEAQ (reference sequence). CDR3 amino acids: CASSPGAGNYEQYF. DNA for the CDR3: TGTGCCAGCAGCCCTGGGGCTGGAAACTACGAGCAGTACTTC.

This clonotype was observed a handful of times. This chain joins TRBV7-2 and TRBJ2-5; D possibly corresponds to TRBD2 (7 bases). The V and J ends lost 0 bases and 5 bases respectively, with 16 bases between them. Germline CDR1 is SGHTA and CDR2 is FQGNSA. This CDR3 is built from 16 residues. CDR3 sequence: CASSLAGGGRLETQYF. For the CDR3, the DNA is TGTGCCAGCAGCTTAGCGGGGGGGGGGCGGTTGGAGACCCAGTACTTC.

V and J are TRBV29-1 and TRBJ1-2; D is possibly TRBD1 (6 bases). The CDR3 is 13 amino acids. Trimming cost V 6 bases and J 7 bases, with 18 bases left between them. The germline CDR1 and CDR2 sequences are SQVTM and ANQGSEA. CDR3 nucleotides: TGCAGCGTCGGCCGCCTAGGGGGAGGTGGCTACACCTTC. Its protein product is CSVGRLGGGGYTF.

The V and J genes are TRBV7-2 and TRBJ2-5; weak D call: TRBD2 (6 bases). The CDR3 spans 15 residues. Germline lookup yields CDR1 SGHTA and CDR2 FQGNSA. Between the trimmed V and J ends, which lost 0 bases and 5 bases, there was a span of 13 bases. DNA of the CDR3: TGTGCCAGCAGCTTAGCGCGACTAGTCGACGAGACCCAGTACTTC. The encoded protein is CASSLARLVDETQYF.

The rearrangement joins TRBV29-1 to TRBJ2-1, with 14 bases matching TRBD2. The germline V gene encodes CDR1 SQVTM and CDR2 ANQGSEA. This CDR3 has 15 amino acids. CDR3 coding DNA: TGCAGTGGGAGGGGGACTAGCGGGAGTGGCAATGAGCAGTTCTTC. It codes for CSGRGTSGSGNEQFF.

The CDR3 nucleotides read TGTGCCAGCAGTCGATTAGGGTTTGGGAACACTGAAGCTTTCTTT. Translation: CASSRLGFGNTEAFF. The rearrangement links TRBV6-5 to TRBJ1-1, with D unclear. The CDR3 covers 15 residues. The V gene lost 5 bases and the J gene lost 1 base, with 14 bases spanning the gap. Germline lookup yields CDR1 MNHEY and CDR2 SVGAGI.

This clonotype was counted between two and nine times. The chain combines TRBV12-3 or TRBV12-4 with TRBJ1-5; D is unclear. The CDR3 totals 12 residues. Trimming stripped 2 bases from V and 6 bases from J, with 5 bases between. The CDR3 here is CASSLLAQPQHF. The CDR3 DNA reads TGTGCCAGCAGTTTATTGGCTCAGCCCCAGCATTTT.

On this clonotype: This may stem from a read error, because a much larger clone lies one nucleotide away. The CDR3: CASTGERGHEKLFF. The CDR3, as DNA: TGTGCCAGCACCGGGGAGAGGGGCCACGAAAAACTGTTTTTT. The gene calls are TRBV7-2 and TRBJ1-4; possibly TRBD1 for D (5 bases). V gave up 7 bases and J gave up 8 bases, with 17 bases separating them. This CDR3 region has 14 residues. The germline CDR1 and CDR2 sequences are SGHTA and FQGNSA.

This clonotype showed up just a few times. The chain carries TRBV4-1 and TRBJ2-4; the match to TRBD2 covers 14 bases. Germline V gives CDR1 MGHRA, CDR2 YSYEKL. Trimming took 4 bases from V and 3 from J; bases not matched to a gene: 5. The CDR3 runs to 17 residues. This CDR3 reads CASSPTSGGAGKNIQYF. The CDR3 DNA is TGCGCCAGCAGCCCGACTAGCGGGGGGGCCGGCAAAAACATTCAGTACTTC.

CDR3 loop: CASSEAGLGQFF. The CDR3 DNA reads as TGTGCCAGCAGCGAGGCAGGGCTAGGACAGTTCTTC. J is TRBJ2-1 and V is TRBV9; TRBD1 might be the D (5 bases). V was shortened by 3 bases and J by 13 bases, with 14 bases between the two germline ends. Germline loops: CDR1 SGDLS, CDR2 YYNGEE. The CDR3 is made up of 12 amino acids.

This clonotype showed up many times. V gene TRBV7-2 combines with J gene TRBJ1-1; 9 bases are shared with TRBD1. The V segment lost 5 bases and the J segment 5 bases; nucleotides outside the gene matches: 9. This CDR3 region has 15 residues. Per the germline V gene, CDR1 is SGHTA and CDR2 is FQGNSA. The chain's CDR3 is CASSINRGLDTEAFF. CDR3 nucleotides: TGTGCCAGCAGCATTAACAGGGGGCTGGATACTGAAGCTTTCTTT.

The chain is built from TRBV7-6 and TRBJ2-3, with 7 positions matching TRBD1. The germline CDR1 and CDR2 sequences are SGHVS and FNYEAQ. The CDR3 loop spans 15 amino acids. Trimming removed 8 bases from V and 2 bases from J; junction bases left unmatched: 10. The CDR3 reads CASSGDRLLTDTQYF. The CDR3 DNA is TGTGCCAGCTCCGGGGACAGACTACTCACAGATACGCAGTATTTT.

V gene TRBV7-1 combines with J gene TRBJ1-2, with 7 bases matching TRBD1. TRBV7-1 is an ORF, with its function uncertain. V lost 5 bases and J lost 6; bases outside the gene matches: 9. This CDR3 has 14 amino acids. The CDR3 protein is CASSTKDRQDGYTF. CDR3 sequence (DNA): TGTGCCAGCAGCACAAAGGACAGGCAGGATGGCTACACCTTC.

This clonotype was seen a handful of times. The V call is TRBV19, the J call TRBJ1-1; D remains ambiguous. The CDR3 has 12 amino acids. Germline V gene data show CDR1 as LNHDA and CDR2 as SQIVND (reference sequence). Deletions cut 3 bases from V and 5 bases from J, with 7 bases between. The CDR3, as DNA: TGTGCCAGTAGTATCCCGGGGACTGAAGCTTTCTTT. This encodes CASSIPGTEAFF.

This clonotype occurred a few times. The rearrangement uses TRBV12-3 or TRBV12-4 and TRBJ2-4; D might be TRBD2 (5 bases). The V and J ends lost 2 bases and 7 bases respectively, with 15 bases between them. The CDR3 has 15 amino acids. The CDR3: CASSLKAARGNIQYF. The CDR3 DNA reads TGTGCCAGCAGTTTAAAGGCCGCCAGAGGGAACATTCAGTACTTC.

This clonotype turned up a few times. The CDR3 reads CASSLDRASEPQHF. The CDR3 nucleotides read TGTGCCAGCAGCCTCGACAGGGCCTCCGAGCCCCAGCATTTT. The genes are TRBV7-2 and TRBJ1-5, with 7 bases lining up with TRBD1. V trimming: 5 bases; J trimming: 8 bases; junction bases outside the gene matches: 9. CDR3 length equals 14 residues. Germline V gives CDR1 SGHTA, CDR2 FQGNSA.

The chain couples TRBV20-1 to TRBJ2-5, with a weak D call TRBD2 (6 bases). The germline V and J ends were trimmed by 0 bases and 4 bases, with 18 bases remaining between them. The CDR3 has 16 residues. Per germline, CDR1 DFQATT and CDR2 SNEGSKA (reference sequence). The DNA of the CDR3 is TGCAGTGCTAGAGATCCGGGACTGGTCATGCGAGAGACCCAGTACTTC. Its protein product is CSARDPGLVMRETQYF.